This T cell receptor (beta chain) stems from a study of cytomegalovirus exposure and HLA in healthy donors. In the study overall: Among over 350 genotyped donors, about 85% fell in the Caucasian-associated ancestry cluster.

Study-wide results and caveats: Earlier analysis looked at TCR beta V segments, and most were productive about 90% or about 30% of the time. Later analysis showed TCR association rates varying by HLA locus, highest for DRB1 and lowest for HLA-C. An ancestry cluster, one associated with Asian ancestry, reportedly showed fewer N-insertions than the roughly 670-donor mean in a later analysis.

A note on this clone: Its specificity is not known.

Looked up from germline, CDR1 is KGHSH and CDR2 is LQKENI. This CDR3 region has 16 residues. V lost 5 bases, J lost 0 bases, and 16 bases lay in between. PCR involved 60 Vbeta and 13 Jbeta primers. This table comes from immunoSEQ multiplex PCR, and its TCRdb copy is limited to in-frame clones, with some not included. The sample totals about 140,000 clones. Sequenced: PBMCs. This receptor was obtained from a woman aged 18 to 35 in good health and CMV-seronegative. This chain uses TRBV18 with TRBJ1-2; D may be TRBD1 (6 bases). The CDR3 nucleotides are TGTGCCAGCTCATTGGACAGACCTGAAACTAACTATGGCTACACCTTC. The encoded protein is CASSLDRPETNYGYTF. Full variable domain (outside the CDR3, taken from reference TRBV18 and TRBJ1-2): NAGVMQNPRHLVRRRGQEARLRCSPMKGHSHVYWYRQLPEEGLKFMVYLQKENIIDESGMPKERFSAEFPKEGPSILRIQQVVRGDSAAYFCASSLDRPETNYGYTFGSGTRLTVV.